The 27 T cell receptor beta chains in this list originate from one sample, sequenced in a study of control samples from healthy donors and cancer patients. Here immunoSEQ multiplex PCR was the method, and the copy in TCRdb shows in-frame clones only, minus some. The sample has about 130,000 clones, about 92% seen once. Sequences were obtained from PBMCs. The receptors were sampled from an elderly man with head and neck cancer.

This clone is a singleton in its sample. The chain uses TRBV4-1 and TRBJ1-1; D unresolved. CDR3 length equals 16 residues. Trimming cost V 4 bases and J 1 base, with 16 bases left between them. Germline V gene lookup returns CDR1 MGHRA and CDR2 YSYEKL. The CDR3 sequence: CASSLGTGRSNTEAFF. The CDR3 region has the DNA TGCGCCAGCAGCCTAGGTACCGGAAGATCGAACACTGAAGCTTTCTTT.

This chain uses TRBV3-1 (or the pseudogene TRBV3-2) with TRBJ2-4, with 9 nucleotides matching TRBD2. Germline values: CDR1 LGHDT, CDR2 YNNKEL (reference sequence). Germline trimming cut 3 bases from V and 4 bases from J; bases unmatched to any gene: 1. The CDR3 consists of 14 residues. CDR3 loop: CASSHTSGKNIQYF. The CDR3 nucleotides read TGTGCCAGCAGCCATACTAGCGGGAAAAACATTCAGTACTTC.

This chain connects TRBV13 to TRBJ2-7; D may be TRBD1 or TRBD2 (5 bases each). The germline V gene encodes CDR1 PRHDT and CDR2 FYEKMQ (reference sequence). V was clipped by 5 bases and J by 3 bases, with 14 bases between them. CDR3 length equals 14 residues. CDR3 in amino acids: CASSVGPVNYEQYF. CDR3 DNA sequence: TGTGCCAGCAGCGTGGGACCTGTAAACTACGAGCAGTACTTC.

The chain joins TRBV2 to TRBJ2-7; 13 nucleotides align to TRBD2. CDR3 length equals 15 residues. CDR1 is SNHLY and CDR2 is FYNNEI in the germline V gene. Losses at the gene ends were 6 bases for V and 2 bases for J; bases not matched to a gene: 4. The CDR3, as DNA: TGTGCCAGCAGAGGACTAGCGGGGGTAGCCTACGAGCAGTACTTC. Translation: CASRGLAGVAYEQYF. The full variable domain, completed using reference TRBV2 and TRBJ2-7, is EPEVTQTPSHQVTQMGQEVILRCVPISNHLYFYWYRQILGQKVEFLVSFYNNEISEKSEIFDDQFSVERPDGSNFTLKIRSTKLEDSAMYFCASRGLAGVAYEQYFGPGTRLTVT.

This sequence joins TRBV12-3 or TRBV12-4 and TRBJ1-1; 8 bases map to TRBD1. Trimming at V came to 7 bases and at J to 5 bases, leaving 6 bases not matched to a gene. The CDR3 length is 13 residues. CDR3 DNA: TGTGCCAGCAACCCAGGGGGCTGGACTGAAGCTTTCTTT. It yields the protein CASNPGGWTEAFF.

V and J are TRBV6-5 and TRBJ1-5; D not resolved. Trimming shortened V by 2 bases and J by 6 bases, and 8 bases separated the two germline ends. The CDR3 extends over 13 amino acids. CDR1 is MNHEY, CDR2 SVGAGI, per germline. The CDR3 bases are TGTGCCAGCAGTTACGATTGGGGTCAGCCCCAGCATTTT. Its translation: CASSYDWGQPQHF.

The CDR3 DNA is TGTGCCTGGGGACAGGGGGAAGGGTTGAAACTGTTTTTT. It yields the protein CAWGQGEGLKLFF. The chain links TRBV30 to TRBJ1-4; 10 bases fit TRBD1. This CDR3 spans 13 amino acids. With V trimmed by 5 bases and J by 11 bases, 8 bases remained unmatched. CDR1 is GTSNPN, CDR2 SVGIG, per germline (reference sequence).

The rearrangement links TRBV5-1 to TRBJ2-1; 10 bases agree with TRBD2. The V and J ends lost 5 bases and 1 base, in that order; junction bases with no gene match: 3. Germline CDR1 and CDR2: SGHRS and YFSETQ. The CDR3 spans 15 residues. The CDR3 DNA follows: TGCGCCAGCAGGGCTAGCGGGAGATCCTACAATGAGCAGTTCTTC. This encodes CASRASGRSYNEQFF.

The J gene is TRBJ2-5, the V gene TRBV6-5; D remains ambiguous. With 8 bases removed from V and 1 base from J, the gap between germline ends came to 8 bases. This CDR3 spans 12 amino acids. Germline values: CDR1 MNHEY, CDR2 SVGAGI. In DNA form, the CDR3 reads TGTGCCAGCGGATTGGTCCAAGAGACCCAGTACTTC. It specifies CASGLVQETQYF.

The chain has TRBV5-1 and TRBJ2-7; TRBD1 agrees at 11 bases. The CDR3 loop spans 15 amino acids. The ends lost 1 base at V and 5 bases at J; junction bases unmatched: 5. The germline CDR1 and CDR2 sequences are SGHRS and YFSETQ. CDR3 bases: TGCGCCAGCAGCTTGTCCGGACAGGGGGCTAACGAGCAGTACTTC. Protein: CASSLSGQGANEQYF.

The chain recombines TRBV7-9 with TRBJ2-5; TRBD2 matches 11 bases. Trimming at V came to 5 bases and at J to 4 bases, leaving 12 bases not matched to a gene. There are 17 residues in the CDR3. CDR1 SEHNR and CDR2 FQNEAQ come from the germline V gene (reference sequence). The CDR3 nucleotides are TGTGCCAGCAGCGTAGGACTAGCGGGCCACGGAGGAGAGACCCAGTACTTC. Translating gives CASSVGLAGHGGETQYF.

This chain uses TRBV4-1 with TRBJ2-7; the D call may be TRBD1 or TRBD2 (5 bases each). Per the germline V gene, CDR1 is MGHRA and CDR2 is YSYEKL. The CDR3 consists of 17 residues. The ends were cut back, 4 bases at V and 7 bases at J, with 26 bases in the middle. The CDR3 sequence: CASSRDSSGTTQGEQYF. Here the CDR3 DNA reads TGCGCCAGCAGCCGAGACTCTTCCGGGACCACACAAGGGGAGCAGTACTTC.

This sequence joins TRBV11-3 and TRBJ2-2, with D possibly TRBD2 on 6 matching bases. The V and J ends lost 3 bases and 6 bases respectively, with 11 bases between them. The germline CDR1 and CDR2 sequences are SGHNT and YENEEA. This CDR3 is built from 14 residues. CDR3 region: CASSFVSGAGELFF. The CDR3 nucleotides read TGTGCCAGCAGCTTCGTTTCGGGAGCCGGGGAGCTGTTTTTT.

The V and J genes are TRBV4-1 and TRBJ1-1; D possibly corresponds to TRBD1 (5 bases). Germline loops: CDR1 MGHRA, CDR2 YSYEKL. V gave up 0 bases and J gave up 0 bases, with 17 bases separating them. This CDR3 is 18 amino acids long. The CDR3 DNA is TGCGCCAGCAGCCAAGATATCCCAGGGTCCCTCGTGAACACTGAAGCTTTCTTT. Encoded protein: CASSQDIPGSLVNTEAFF.

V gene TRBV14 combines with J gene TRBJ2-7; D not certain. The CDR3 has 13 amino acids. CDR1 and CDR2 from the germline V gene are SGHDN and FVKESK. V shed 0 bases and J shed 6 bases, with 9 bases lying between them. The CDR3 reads CASSQDLVGEQYF. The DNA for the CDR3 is TGTGCCAGCAGCCAAGACTTGGTGGGCGAGCAGTACTTC.

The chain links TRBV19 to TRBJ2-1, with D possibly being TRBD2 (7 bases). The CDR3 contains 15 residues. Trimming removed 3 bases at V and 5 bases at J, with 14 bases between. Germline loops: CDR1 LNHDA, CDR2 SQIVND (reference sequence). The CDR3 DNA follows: TGTGCCAGTAGTATCGGCGGGGGCCCTAACAATGAGCAGTTCTTC. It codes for CASSIGGGPNNEQFF.

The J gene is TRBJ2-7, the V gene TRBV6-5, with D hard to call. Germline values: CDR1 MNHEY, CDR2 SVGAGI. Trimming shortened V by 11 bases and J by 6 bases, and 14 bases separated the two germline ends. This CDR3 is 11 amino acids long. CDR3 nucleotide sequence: TGTGCCTCCCGAGGTTCTCTCGAGCAGTACTTC. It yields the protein CASRGSLEQYF.

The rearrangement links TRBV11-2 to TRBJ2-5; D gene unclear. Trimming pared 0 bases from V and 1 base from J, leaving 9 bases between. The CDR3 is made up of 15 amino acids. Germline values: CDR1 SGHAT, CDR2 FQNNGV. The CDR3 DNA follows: TGTGCCAGCAGCTTAGATCTTGGGTTCCAAGAGACCCAGTACTTC. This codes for CASSLDLGFQETQYF.

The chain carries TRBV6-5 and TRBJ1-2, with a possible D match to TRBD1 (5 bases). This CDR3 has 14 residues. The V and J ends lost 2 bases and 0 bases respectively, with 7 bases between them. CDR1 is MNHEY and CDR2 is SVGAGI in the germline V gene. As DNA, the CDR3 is TGTGCCAGCAGTTACGACAGCTCTAACTATGGCTACACCTTC. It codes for CASSYDSSNYGYTF.

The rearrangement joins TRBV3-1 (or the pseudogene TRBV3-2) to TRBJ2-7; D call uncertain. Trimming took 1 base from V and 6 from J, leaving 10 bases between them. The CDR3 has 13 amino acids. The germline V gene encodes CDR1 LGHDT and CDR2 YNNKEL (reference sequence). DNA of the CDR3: TGTGCCAGCAGCCAAGCCCCCGTAGGCGAGCAGTACTTC. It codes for CASSQAPVGEQYF.

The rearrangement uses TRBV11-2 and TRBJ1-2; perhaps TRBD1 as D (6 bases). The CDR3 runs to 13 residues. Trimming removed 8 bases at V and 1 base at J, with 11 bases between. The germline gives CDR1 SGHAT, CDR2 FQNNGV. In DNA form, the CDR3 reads TGTGCCAGCTCCCCGGGACATAACTATGGCTACACCTTC. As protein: CASSPGHNYGYTF. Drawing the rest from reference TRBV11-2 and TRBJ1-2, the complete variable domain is EAGVAQSPRYKIIEKRQSVAFWCNPISGHATLYWYQQILGQGPKLLIQFQNNGVVDDSQLPKDRFSAERLKGVDSTLKIQPAKLEDSAVYLCASSPGHNYGYTFGSGTRLTVV.

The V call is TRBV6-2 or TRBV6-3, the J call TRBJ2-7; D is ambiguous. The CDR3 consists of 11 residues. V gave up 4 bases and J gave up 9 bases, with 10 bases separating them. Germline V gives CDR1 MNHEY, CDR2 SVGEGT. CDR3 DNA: TGTGCCAGCAGTTTCGCCCAAGGGCAGTACTTC. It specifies CASSFAQGQYF.

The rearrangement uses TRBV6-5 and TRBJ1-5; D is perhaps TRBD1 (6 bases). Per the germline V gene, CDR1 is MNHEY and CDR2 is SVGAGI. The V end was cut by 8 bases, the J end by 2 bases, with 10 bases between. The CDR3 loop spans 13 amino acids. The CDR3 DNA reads TGTGCCAGCCGGGGGGGCCGCAATCAGCCCCAGCATTTT. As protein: CASRGGRNQPQHF.

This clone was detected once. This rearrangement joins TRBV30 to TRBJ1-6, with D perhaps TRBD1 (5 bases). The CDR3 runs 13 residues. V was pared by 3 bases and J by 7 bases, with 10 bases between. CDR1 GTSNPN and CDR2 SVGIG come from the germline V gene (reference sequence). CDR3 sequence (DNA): TGTGCCTGGAGACAGGAGTTGAATTCACCCCTCCACTTT. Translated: CAWRQELNSPLHF.

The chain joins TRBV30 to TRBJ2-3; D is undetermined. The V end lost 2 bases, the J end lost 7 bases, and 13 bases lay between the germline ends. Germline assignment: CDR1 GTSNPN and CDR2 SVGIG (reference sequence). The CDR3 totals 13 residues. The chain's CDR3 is CAWSKERSNTQYF. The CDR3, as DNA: TGTGCCTGGAGTAAGGAGAGGTCGAATACGCAGTATTTT.

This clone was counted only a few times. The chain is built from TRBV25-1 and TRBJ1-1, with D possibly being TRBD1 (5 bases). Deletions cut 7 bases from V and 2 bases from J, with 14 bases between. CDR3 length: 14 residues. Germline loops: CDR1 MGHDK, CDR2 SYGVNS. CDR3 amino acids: CASNSQGLNTEAFF. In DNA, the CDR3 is TGTGCCAGCAACTCCCAGGGCCTAAACACTGAAGCTTTCTTT.

CDR3 region: CATSRDVGSYNEQFF. For the CDR3, the DNA is TGTGCCACCAGCAGAGATGTTGGCTCCTACAATGAGCAGTTCTTC. The rearrangement joins TRBV15 to TRBJ2-1; D unresolved. V was cut by 0 bases and J by 0 bases, with 6 bases left in between. Germline assignment: CDR1 LNHNV and CDR2 YYDKDF (reference sequence). This CDR3 is 15 amino acids long.